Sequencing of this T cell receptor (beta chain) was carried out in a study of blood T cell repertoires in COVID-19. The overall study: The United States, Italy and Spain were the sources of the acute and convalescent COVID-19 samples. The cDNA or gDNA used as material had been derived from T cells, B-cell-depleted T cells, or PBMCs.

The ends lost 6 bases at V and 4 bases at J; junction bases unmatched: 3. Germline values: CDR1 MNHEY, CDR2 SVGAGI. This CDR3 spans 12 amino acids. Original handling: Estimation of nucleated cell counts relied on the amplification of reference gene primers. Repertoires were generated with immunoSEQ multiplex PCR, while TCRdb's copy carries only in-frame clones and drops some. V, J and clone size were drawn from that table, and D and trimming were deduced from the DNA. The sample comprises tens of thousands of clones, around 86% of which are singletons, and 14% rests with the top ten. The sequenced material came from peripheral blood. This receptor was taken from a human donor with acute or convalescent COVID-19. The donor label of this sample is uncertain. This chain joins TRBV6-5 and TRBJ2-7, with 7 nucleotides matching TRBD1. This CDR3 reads CASRPTGYEQYF. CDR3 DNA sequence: TGTGCCAGCAGACCGACAGGGTACGAGCAGTACTTC.